Described below is a single T cell receptor (beta chain) sequence and its context. The antigen is not known. UMI labels and 5' RACE were used to prepare the TRB cDNA libraries. TCRdb re-called the 5' RACE reads; one entry per CDR3 protein, DNA not given. This repertoire comprises around 81,000 distinct CDR3 sequences; its ten largest clones make up 1.6%. The CDR3 covers 14 residues. Germline V gene sequence: CDR1 MRHNA, CDR2 SNTAGT. This specimen comes from a study of CXCR3-negative and CXCR3-positive naive CD8 T cells. Study-wide points: No difference in surface CD5 was seen between naive subsets, and TCR strength was inferred from TRB CDR3 properties. Researchers report that CXCR3-positive naive cells carry more hydrophobic TRB CDR3s than CXCR3-negative naive cells. The study found that naive CXCR3-negative and CXCR3-positive cells shared TRBV-TRBJ usage, while memory cells differed.

Naive CD8+ T cells showed CD45RO-CCR7+CD27+CD95-. This sequence was found in a human donor in good health. Some clones in this sample may be carry-over from other donors' samples. The sequenced sample was naive CXCR3- CD8+ T cells from blood. Subset noted: CD45RO-CCR7+CD27+CD95- naive CD8+ T cells lacking CXCR3 (TNR3-). The chain carries TRBV6-4 and TRBJ2-1; TCRdb's assignment of TRBD2 cannot be checked, as there is no DNA. CDR3 amino acids: CASSAGLADNEQFF.